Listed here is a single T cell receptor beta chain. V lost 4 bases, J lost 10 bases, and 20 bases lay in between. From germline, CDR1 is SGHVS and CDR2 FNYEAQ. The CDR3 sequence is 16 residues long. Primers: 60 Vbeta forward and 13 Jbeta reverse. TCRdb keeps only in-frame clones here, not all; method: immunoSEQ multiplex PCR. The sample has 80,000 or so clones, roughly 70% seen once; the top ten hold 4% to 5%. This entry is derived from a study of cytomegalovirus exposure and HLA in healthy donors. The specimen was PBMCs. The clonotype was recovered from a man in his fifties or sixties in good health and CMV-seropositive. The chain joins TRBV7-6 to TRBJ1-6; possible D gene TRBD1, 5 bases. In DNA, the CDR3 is TGTGCCAGCAGCTACAACCCCAGGGTTAGAGAATCACCCCTCCACTTT. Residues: CASSYNPRVRESPLHF.